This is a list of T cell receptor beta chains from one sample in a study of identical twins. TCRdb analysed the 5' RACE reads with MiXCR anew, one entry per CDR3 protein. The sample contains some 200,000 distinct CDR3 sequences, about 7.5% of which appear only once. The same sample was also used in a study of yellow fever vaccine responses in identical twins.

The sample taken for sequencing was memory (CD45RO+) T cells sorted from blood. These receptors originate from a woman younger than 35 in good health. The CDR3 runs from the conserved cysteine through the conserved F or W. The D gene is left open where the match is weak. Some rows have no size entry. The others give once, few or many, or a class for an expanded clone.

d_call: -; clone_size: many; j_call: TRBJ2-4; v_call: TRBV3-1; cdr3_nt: TGTGCCAGCAGCCAATCAGGGGCGCGTTCGAACATTCAGTACTTC; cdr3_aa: CASSQSGARSNIQYF
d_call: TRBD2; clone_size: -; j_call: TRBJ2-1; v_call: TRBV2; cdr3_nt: TGTGCCAGGAGTGAGGATAGCGGGGGGGCTTCTGAGCAGTTCTTC; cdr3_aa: CARSEDSGGASEQFF
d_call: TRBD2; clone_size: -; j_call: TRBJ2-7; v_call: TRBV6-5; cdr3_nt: TGTGCCAGCAGTTACGGGCCTCCGGGAGGGCCGGGCTCCTACGAGCAGTACTTC; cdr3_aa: CASSYGPPGGPGSYEQYF
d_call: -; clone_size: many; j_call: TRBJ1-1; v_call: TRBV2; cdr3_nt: TGTGCCAGCAGTGAAAGCAATTTAATGAACACTGAAGCTTTCTTT; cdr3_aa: CASSESNLMNTEAFF
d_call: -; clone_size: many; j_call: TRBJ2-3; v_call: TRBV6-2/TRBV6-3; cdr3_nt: TGTGCCAGCAGTTACGGGCGGGATGCAGATACGCAGTATTTT; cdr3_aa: CASSYGRDADTQYF
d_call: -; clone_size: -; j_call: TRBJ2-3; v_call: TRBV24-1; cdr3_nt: TGTGCCACCAGTGCTCCCCGTCCGGCTAGCGATACGCAGTATTTT; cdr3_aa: CATSAPRPASDTQYF
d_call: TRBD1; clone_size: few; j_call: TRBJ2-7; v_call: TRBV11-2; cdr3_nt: TGTGCCAGCAGCCCGGAGACAGGGGGTTATGAGCAGTACTTC; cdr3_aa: CASSPETGGYEQYF
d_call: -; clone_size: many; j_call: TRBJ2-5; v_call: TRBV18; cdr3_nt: TGTGCCAGCTCACCTCAGGGACAAGAGACCCAGTACTTC; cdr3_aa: CASSPQGQETQYF
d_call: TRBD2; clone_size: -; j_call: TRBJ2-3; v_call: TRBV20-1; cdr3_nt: TGCAGTGCCGCGGGGGGGCGGGGAGATACGCAGTATTTT; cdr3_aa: CSAAGGRGDTQYF
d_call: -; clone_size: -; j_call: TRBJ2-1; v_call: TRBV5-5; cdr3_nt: TGTGCCAGCAGCTTTGCACGCCCCAGGGATGAGCAGTTCTTC; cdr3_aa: CASSFARPRDEQFF
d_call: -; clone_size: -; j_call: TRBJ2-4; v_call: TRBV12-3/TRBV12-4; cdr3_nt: TGTGCCAGCAGTGGCCGGTGGGACATTCAGTACTTC; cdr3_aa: CASSGRWDIQYF
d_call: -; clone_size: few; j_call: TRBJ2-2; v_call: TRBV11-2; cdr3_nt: TGTGCCAGCAGCTTAGTAAGGGCAGACTACACCGGGGAGCTGTTTTTT; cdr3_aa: CASSLVRADYTGELFF
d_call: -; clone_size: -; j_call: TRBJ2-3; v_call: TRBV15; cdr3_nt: TGTGCCACCAGCAGGACGGCCTCGGATACGCAGTATTTT; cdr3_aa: CATSRTASDTQYF
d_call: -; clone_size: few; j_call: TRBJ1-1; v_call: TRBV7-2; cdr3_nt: TGTGCCAGCAACCCCCCCAGGGGAATGAACACTGAAGCTTTCTTT; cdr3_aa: CASNPPRGMNTEAFF
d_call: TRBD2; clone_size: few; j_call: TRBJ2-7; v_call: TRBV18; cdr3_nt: TGTGCCAGCTCACCCCAGCGGGATACTTCCTACGAGCAGTACTTC; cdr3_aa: CASSPQRDTSYEQYF
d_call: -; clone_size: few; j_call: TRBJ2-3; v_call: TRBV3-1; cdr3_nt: TGTGCCAGCAGCCAAGATCCGGATCCATACCGCAAGTATTTT; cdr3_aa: CASSQDPDPYRKYF
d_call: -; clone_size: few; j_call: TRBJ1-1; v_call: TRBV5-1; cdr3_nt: TGCGCCAGCAGCCGTATCACCCAGGGAGGGAACACTGAAGCTTTCTTT; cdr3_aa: CASSRITQGGNTEAFF
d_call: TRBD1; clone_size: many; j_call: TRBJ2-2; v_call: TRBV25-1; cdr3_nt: TGTGCCAGCAGTGCAGGGGGTGATACCGGGGAGCTGTTTTTT; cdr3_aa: CASSAGGDTGELFF
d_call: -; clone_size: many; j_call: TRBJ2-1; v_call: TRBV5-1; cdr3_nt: TGCGCCAGCAGCCCCAGACAGGCTGGGGCTGATGAGCAGTTCTTC; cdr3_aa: CASSPRQAGADEQFF
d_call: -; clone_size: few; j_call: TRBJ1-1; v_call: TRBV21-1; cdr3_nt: TGTGCCAGCAGCAAAGAAGCGGGCGCTGGAACTGAAGCTTTCTTT; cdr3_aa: CASSKEAGAGTEAFF
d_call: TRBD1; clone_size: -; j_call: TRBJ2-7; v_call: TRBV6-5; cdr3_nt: TGTGCCAGCAGTTTAGGGACAGGTGTCCAGTACTTC; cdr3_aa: CASSLGTGVQYF
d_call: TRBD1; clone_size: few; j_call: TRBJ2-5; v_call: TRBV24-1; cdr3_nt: TGTGCCACCAGCGAGGGGACAGAAGAGACCCAGTACTTC; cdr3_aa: CATSEGTEETQYF
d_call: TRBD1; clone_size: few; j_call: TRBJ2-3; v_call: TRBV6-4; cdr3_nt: TGTGCCAGCAGTGTCGCGACAGGGGGGAAAGATACGCAGTATTTT; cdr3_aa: CASSVATGGKDTQYF
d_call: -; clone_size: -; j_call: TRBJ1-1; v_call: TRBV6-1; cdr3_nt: TGTGCCAGCAGTCCACCCCAGAACACTGAAGCTTTCTTT; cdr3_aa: CASSPPQNTEAFF
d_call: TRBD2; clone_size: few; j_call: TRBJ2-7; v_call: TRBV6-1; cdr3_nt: TGTGCCAGCAGGTCGTCACTAGCGGGAGGCTACGAGCAGTACTTC; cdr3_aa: CASRSSLAGGYEQYF
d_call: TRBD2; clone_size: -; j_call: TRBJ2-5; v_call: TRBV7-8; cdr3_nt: TGTGCCAGCAGCTTAGATTTAGCGGGGGGTTCGGGGACCCAGTACTTC; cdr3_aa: CASSLDLAGGSGTQYF
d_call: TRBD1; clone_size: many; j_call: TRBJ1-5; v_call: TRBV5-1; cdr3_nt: TGCGCCAGCAGCTTCGGGACAGGGCCTAATCAGCCCCAGCATTTT; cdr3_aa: CASSFGTGPNQPQHF
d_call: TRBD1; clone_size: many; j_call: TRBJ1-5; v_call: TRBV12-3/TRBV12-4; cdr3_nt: TGTGCCAGCAGTACAGGGGGTAATCAGCCCCAGCATTTT; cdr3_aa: CASSTGGNQPQHF
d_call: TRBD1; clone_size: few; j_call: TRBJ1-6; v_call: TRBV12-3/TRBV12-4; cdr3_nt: TGTGCCAGCAGTCCTCGGACAGGGGAAGGGGACTATAATTCACCCCTCCACTTT; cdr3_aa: CASSPRTGEGDYNSPLHF
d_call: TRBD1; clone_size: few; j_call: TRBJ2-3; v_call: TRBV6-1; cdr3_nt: TGTGCCAGCAGATCACGGGACAGACGCACAGATACGCAGTATTTT; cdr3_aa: CASRSRDRRTDTQYF
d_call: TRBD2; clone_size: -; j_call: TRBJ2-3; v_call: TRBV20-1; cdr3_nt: TGCAGTGCTAGACCCCGACTAGCGGGGGGCTCAGATACGCAGTATTTT; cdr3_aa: CSARPRLAGGSDTQYF
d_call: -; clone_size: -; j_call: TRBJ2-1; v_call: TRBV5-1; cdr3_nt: TGCGCCAGCAGCGCCCATTTGGCGAGAAATAGCTACAATGAGCAGTTCTTC; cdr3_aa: CASSAHLARNSYNEQFF
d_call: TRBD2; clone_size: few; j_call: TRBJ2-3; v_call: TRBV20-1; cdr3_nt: TGCAGTGCTTTCCTGGCTCTAGCGGGAGGGACAGATACGCAGTATTTT; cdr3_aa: CSAFLALAGGTDTQYF
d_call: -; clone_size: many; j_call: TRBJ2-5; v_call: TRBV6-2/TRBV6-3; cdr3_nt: TGTGCCAGCAGTTACAGGGTTCGTGAGACCCAGTACTTC; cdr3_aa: CASSYRVRETQYF
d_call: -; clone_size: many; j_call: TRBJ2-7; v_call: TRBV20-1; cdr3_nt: TGCAGTGCTAGTGTGGAGCACGAGCAGTACTTC; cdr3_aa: CSASVEHEQYF
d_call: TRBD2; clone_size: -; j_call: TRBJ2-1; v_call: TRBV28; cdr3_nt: TGTGCCAGCAAGGCTAGCGGCTACAATGAGCAGTTCTTC; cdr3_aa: CASKASGYNEQFF
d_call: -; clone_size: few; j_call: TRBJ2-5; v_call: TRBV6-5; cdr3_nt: TGTGCCAGCAGTTATATTCTCGGTTCAGAGACCCAGTACTTC; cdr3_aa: CASSYILGSETQYF
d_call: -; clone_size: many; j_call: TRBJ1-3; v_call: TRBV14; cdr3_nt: TGTGCCAGCAGCCCGGGCCTCTCTGGAAACACCATATATTTT; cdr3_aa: CASSPGLSGNTIYF
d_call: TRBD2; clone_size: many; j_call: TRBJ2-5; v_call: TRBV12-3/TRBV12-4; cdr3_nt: TGTGCCAGCAGTTCGGGACTAGCGGGAGTACAGACCCAGTACTTC; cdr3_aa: CASSSGLAGVQTQYF
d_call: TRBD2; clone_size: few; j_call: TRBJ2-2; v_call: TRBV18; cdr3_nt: TGTGCCAGCTCACCGTTAGCTAGCGGGGGCACCGGGGAGCTGTTTTTT; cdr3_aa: CASSPLASGGTGELFF
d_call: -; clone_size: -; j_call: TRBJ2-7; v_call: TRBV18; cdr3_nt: TGTGCCAGCTCACAGTTGAGTTACGAGCAGTACTTC; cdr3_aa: CASSQLSYEQYF
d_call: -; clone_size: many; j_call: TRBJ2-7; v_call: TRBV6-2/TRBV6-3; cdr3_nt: TGTGCCAGCAGTTACGGGTCCCGCGGGTTCAAGCAGTACTTC; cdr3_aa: CASSYGSRGFKQYF
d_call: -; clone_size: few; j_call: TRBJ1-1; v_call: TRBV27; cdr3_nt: TGTGCCAGCAGCACTACCGGGGGAGGCGCTTTCTTT; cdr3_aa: CASSTTGGGAFF
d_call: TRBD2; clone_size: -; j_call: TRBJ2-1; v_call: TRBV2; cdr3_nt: TGTGCCAGCAGGACTGGCGGGGGGGCCACGAATGAGCAGTTCTTC; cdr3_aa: CASRTGGGATNEQFF
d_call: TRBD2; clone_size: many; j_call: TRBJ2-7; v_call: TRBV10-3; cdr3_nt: TGTGCCATCAGTGAGTCGGGGGGGAGGGCCTACGAGCAGTACTTC; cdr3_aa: CAISESGGRAYEQYF
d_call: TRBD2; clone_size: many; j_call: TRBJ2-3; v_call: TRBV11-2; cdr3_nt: TGTGCCAGCAGCACCTTACTAGCGGGGAGCACAGATACGCAGTATTTT; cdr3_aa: CASSTLLAGSTDTQYF
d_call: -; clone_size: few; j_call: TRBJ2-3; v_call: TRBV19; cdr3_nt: TGTGCCAGTAGTATAGTTTTGGGTACGCAGTATTTT; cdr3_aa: CASSIVLGTQYF
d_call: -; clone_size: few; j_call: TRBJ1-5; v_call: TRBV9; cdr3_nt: TGTGCCAGCAGCGTTGAAGGAGATCAGCCCCAGCATTTT; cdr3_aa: CASSVEGDQPQHF
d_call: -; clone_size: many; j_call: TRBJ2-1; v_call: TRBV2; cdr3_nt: TGTGCCAGCAGTGGGGTAAGCTCCTACAATGAGCAGTTCTTC; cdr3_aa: CASSGVSSYNEQFF
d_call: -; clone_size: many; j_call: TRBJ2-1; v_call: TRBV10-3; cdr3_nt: TGTGCCATCAGTGAGGCAGACAATTACAATGAGCAGTTCTTC; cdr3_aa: CAISEADNYNEQFF
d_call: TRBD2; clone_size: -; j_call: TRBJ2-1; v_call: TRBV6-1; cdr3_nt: TGTGCCAGCAGTACTAGCGGGACGGAGCAGTTCTTC; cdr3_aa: CASSTSGTEQFF
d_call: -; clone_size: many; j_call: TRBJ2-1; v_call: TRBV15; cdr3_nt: TGTGCCACCAGCAGAGAAGGCGGGTTTCGACGTCTGAGCTCCTACAATGAGCAGTTCTTC; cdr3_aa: CATSREGGFRRLSSYNEQFF